Listed below are T cell receptor beta chains from one sample, sequenced in a study of cytomegalovirus exposure and HLA in healthy donors. Clones were sequenced by immunoSEQ multiplex PCR, and TCRdb holds only the in-frame ones, with some missing. This table holds roughly 150,000 clones, around four fifths found once. The sample taken for sequencing was PBMCs. The receptors shown here come from a male donor in good health and CMV-seronegative. Both conserved end residues are trimmed from each CDR3. D genes are given only for firm matches.

d_gene: TRBD1; v_gene: TRBV6-5; j_gene: TRBJ1-1; CDR3aa: ASSWTGANTEAF
d_gene: .; v_gene: TRBV6-5; j_gene: TRBJ1-1; CDR3aa: ASSYSNRLDTEAF
d_gene: .; v_gene: TRBV6-6; j_gene: TRBJ1-2; CDR3aa: ASRGPQANYGYT
d_gene: .; v_gene: TRBV10-3; j_gene: TRBJ1-2; CDR3aa: AISEYQGYGYT
d_gene: TRBD2; v_gene: TRBV7-2; j_gene: TRBJ2-3; CDR3aa: ASSLLAGGEDTQY
d_gene: .; v_gene: TRBV6-5; j_gene: TRBJ2-7; CDR3aa: ASSYSRRGPYEQY
d_gene: .; v_gene: TRBV9; j_gene: TRBJ1-5; CDR3aa: ASSVGPDNQPQH
d_gene: .; v_gene: TRBV7-3; j_gene: TRBJ2-6; CDR3aa: ASSFAGASSGANVLT
d_gene: TRBD2; v_gene: TRBV10-3; j_gene: TRBJ2-7; CDR3aa: AIRLTSGSSYEQY
d_gene: .; v_gene: TRBV10-3; j_gene: TRBJ2-1; CDR3aa: AISEGRANEQF
d_gene: .; v_gene: TRBV10-3; j_gene: TRBJ1-2; CDR3aa: AISESKGAADGYT
d_gene: .; v_gene: TRBV6-1; j_gene: TRBJ1-5; CDR3aa: ASSEVSLIQPQH
d_gene: .; v_gene: TRBV7-6; j_gene: TRBJ2-7; CDR3aa: ASSLQGGYEQY
d_gene: .; v_gene: TRBV18; j_gene: TRBJ1-1; CDR3aa: ASSSQGYTEAF
d_gene: TRBD1; v_gene: TRBV6-1; j_gene: TRBJ2-4; CDR3aa: ASSDGGQGMVIQY
d_gene: TRBD1; v_gene: TRBV11-2; j_gene: TRBJ1-1; CDR3aa: ASSFPQGGANTEAF
d_gene: TRBD1; v_gene: TRBV7-2; j_gene: TRBJ1-4; CDR3aa: ASSLGTGGRGGKLF
d_gene: .; v_gene: TRBV5-4; j_gene: TRBJ2-2; CDR3aa: ASSFRYADGELF
d_gene: TRBD2; v_gene: TRBV11-3; j_gene: TRBJ2-1; CDR3aa: ASSSSGSSYNEQF
d_gene: .; v_gene: TRBV5-1; j_gene: TRBJ1-4; CDR3aa: ASSLGSVINEKLF
d_gene: TRBD2; v_gene: TRBV13; j_gene: .; CDR3aa: ASSLIAGGPSYEQY
d_gene: TRBD2; v_gene: TRBV13; j_gene: TRBJ2-1; CDR3aa: ASSRGLAGINEQF
d_gene: TRBD2; v_gene: TRBV28; j_gene: TRBJ2-3; CDR3aa: ASSFPGLAGGGTDTQY
d_gene: TRBD2; v_gene: TRBV9; j_gene: TRBJ2-2; CDR3aa: ASSGTSGTLNTGELF
d_gene: TRBD2; v_gene: TRBV7-7; j_gene: TRBJ2-5; CDR3aa: ASSRTSGGAETQY
d_gene: .; v_gene: TRBV7-9; j_gene: TRBJ2-1; CDR3aa: ASSRSSNEQF
d_gene: TRBD1; v_gene: TRBV29-1; j_gene: TRBJ1-2; CDR3aa: SVSTGTGYGYT
d_gene: TRBD2; v_gene: TRBV7-2; j_gene: TRBJ2-5; CDR3aa: ASSLAVRAGGETQY
d_gene: .; v_gene: TRBV4-3; j_gene: TRBJ1-1; CDR3aa: ASSQAPNTEAF
d_gene: TRBD2; v_gene: TRBV9; j_gene: TRBJ2-1; CDR3aa: ASSFYSAGTSSEQF
d_gene: TRBD2; v_gene: TRBV5-5; j_gene: TRBJ2-1; CDR3aa: ASSLGGGEQF
d_gene: TRBD1; v_gene: TRBV4-2; j_gene: TRBJ2-7; CDR3aa: ASRLKAGQGGSYEQY
d_gene: .; v_gene: TRBV5-6; j_gene: TRBJ2-1; CDR3aa: ASSPPGTLVLHEQF
d_gene: .; v_gene: TRBV4-2; j_gene: TRBJ2-1; CDR3aa: ASSQVSRDNEQF
d_gene: .; v_gene: TRBV28; j_gene: TRBJ1-4; CDR3aa: ASTGGAVNEKLF
d_gene: .; v_gene: TRBV7-9; j_gene: TRBJ1-6; CDR3aa: ASSSSSYNSPLH
d_gene: .; v_gene: TRBV6-5; j_gene: TRBJ2-2; CDR3aa: ASSYELGASGELF
d_gene: .; v_gene: TRBV6-5; j_gene: TRBJ1-2; CDR3aa: ASSYPTPEDYGYT
d_gene: TRBD1; v_gene: TRBV7-2; j_gene: TRBJ1-5; CDR3aa: ASSDRDRLQPQH
d_gene: .; v_gene: TRBV21-1; j_gene: TRBJ2-3; CDR3aa: ASSKVTDRAGADTQY
d_gene: TRBD1; v_gene: TRBV4-1; j_gene: TRBJ2-5; CDR3aa: ASSRGTGEETQY
d_gene: TRBD2; v_gene: TRBV11-1; j_gene: TRBJ2-3; CDR3aa: ASSFSIGGSSGLDTQY
d_gene: .; v_gene: TRBV5-1; j_gene: TRBJ2-4; CDR3aa: ASSFAGAENIQY
d_gene: TRBD1; v_gene: TRBV11-3; j_gene: TRBJ1-2; CDR3aa: ASSLGGQGYYGYT
d_gene: TRBD2; v_gene: TRBV4-3; j_gene: TRBJ2-1; CDR3aa: ASSPGTSAGGEQF